A single sample is the source of the 6 T cell receptor beta chains below, sequenced in a study of vaccination and CD4 T cells after COVID-19. Cultured CD4+ T-cell DNA underwent Oncomine TCR Beta short-read sequencing. TCRdb fed the PCR reads into MiXCR, producing one record per CDR3 protein. The sample has about 22,000 distinct CDR3 sequences; approximately 29% are singletons. Documented time point: late sampling 161 to 241 days after vaccination in a few convalescent patients. Treatment noted: roughly 10-day PBMC culture with coronavirus spike peptide pools or control peptides (ViraFEST assay). Antigens of these TCRs are unknown. The source material was CD4+ T cells from blood, cultured in vitro, sampled about 7 months after SARS-CoV-2 vaccination. The receptors shown here come from a human donor who had recovered from COVID-19.

This clonotype showed up just a few times. V and J are TRBV20-1 and TRBJ1-1; D gene uncertain. Germline CDR1 reads DFQATT; CDR2 reads SNEGSKA (reference sequence). The CDR3 totals 13 residues. V was cut by 6 bases and J by 4 bases, with 15 bases left in between. DNA for the CDR3: TGCAGTGCCGTGCACAGTGCGGGCACTGAAGCTTTCTTT. It codes for CSAVHSAGTEAFF.

V is TRBV20-1 and J is TRBJ2-1; 8 bases line up with TRBD1. CDR3 length: 13 amino acids. After removal of 6 bases from V and 7 bases from J, the junction contained 8 bases not matched to a gene. Per the germline V gene, CDR1 is DFQATT and CDR2 is SNEGSKA (reference sequence). The CDR3: CSAPNRGRNEQFF. CDR3 bases: TGCAGTGCCCCTAACAGGGGGAGGAATGAGCAGTTCTTC.

Note on this clonotype: This may arise from a read error, as a much more abundant clone is one base away. The V and J genes are TRBV7-9 and TRBJ2-1, with unresolved D. Germline values: CDR1 SEHNR, CDR2 FQNEAQ (reference sequence). The CDR3 totals 13 residues. CDR3 loop: CASSPKTSNEQLF. CDR3 in DNA: TGTGCCAGCAGCCCGAAGACAAGCAATGAGCAGCTCTTC.

The gene calls are TRBV20-1 and TRBJ2-3; D is unresolved. The germline V gene has CDR1 DFQATT and CDR2 SNEGSKA (reference sequence). V lost 6 bases, J lost 0 bases, and 10 bases lay in between. The CDR3 sequence is 13 residues long. Written as DNA, the CDR3 is TGCAGTGCCAGACTGGGTAGCACAGATACGCAGTATTTT. It translates to CSARLGSTDTQYF.

This sequence joins TRBV20-1 and TRBJ2-1; D remains unclear. The CDR3 runs to 14 residues. V was pared by 0 bases and J by 1 base, with 7 bases between. Germline CDR1 is DFQATT and CDR2 is SNEGSKA (reference sequence). The CDR3 DNA reads as TGCAGTGCTAGAGATCACCTGTCCTACAATGAGCAGTTCTTC. Translating gives CSARDHLSYNEQFF.

V and J are TRBV24-1 and TRBJ2-5, with D hard to call. This CDR3 is built from 18 residues. V lost 4 bases, J lost 0 bases, and 20 bases lay in between. CDR1 and CDR2 (germline): KGHDR, SFDVKD. CDR3 loop: CATSDSQTTTGYQETQYF. The CDR3, as DNA: TGTGCCACCAGTGACTCCCAGACAACGACGGGCTACCAAGAGACCCAGTACTTC.